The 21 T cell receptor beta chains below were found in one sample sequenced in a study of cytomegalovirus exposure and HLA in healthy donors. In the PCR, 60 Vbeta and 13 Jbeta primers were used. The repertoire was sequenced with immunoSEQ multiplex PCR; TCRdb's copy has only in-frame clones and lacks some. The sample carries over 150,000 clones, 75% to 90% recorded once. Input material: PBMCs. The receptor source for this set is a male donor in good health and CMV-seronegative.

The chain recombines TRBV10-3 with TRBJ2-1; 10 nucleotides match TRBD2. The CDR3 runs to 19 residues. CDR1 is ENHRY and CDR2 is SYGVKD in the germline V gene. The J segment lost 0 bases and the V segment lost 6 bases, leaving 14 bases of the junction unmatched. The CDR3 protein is CAISSPGLAKGLSYNEQFF. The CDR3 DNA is TGTGCCATCAGCTCACCGGGACTAGCGAAAGGGCTCTCCTACAATGAGCAGTTCTTC.

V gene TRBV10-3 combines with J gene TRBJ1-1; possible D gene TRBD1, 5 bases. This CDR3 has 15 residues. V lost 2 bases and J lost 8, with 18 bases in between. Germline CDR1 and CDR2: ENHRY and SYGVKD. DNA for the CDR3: TGTGCCATCAGTGAGACCCCAGGGTTTCAACCAGAAGCTTTCTTT. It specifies CAISETPGFQPEAFF.

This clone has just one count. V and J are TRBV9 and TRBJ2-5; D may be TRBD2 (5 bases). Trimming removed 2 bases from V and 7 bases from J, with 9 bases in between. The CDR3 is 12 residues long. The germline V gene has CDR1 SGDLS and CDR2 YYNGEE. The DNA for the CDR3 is TGTGCCAGCAGCGTTATGGCGGGGACCCAGTACTTC. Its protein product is CASSVMAGTQYF.

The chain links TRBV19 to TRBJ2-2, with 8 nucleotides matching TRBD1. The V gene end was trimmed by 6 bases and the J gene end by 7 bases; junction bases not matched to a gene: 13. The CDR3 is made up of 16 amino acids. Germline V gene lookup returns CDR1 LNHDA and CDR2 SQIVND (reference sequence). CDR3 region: CASSFRDRLRNGELFF. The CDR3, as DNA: TGTGCCAGTAGCTTCCGGGACAGGTTGCGAAACGGGGAGCTGTTTTTT.

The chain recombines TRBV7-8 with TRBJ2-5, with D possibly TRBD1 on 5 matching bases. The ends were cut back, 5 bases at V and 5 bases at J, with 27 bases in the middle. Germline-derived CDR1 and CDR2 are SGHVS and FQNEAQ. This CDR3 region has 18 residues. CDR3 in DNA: TGTGCCAGCAGCCTCAAAGGGGCAGGGTTAGTTTTTTCGGAGACCCAGTACTTC. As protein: CASSLKGAGLVFSETQYF.

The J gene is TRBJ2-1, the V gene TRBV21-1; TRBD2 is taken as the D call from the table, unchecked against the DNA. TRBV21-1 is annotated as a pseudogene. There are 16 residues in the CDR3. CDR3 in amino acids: CASSKAKTGGLNEQFF. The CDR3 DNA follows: TGTGCCAGCAGCAAAGCAAAGACGGGGGGGTTGAATGAGCAGTTCTTC.

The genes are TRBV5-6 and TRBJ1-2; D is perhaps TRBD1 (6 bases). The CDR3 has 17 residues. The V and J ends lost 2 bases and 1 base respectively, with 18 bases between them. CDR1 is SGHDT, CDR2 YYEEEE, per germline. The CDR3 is CASSLGGAGGFNYGYTF. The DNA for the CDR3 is TGTGCCAGCAGCTTAGGGGGGGCCGGAGGATTTAACTATGGCTACACCTTC.

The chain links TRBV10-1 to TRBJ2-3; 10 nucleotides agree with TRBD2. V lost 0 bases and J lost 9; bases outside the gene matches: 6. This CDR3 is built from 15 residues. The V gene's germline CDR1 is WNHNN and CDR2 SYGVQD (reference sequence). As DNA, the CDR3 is TGCGCCAGCAGTGAGTCGAGCGGGGGGGTACCAACGCAGTATTTT. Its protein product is CASSESSGGVPTQYF.

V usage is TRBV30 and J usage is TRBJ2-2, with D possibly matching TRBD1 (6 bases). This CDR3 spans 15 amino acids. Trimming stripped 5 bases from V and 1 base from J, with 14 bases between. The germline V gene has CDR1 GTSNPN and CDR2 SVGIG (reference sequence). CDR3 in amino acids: CAWGARDKNTGELFF. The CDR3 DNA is TGTGCCTGGGGGGCCCGGGACAAGAACACCGGGGAGCTGTTTTTT.

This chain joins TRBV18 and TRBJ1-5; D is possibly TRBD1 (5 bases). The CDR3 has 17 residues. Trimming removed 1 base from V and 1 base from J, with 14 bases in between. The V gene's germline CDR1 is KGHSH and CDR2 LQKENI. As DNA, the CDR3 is TGTGCCAGCTCACCACAAGGGGAAGGCGGCAGCAATCAGCCCCAGCATTTT. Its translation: CASSPQGEGGSNQPQHF.

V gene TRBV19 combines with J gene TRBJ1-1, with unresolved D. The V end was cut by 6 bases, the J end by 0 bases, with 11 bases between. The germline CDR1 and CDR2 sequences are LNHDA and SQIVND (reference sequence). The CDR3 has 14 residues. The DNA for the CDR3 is TGTGCCAGTAGGAGGGTCGATATGAACACTGAAGCTTTCTTT. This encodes CASRRVDMNTEAFF.

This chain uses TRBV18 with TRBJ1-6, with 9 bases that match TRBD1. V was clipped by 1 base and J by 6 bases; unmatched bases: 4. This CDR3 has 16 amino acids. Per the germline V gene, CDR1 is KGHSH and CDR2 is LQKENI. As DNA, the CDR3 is TGTGCCAGCTCACCACGGACAGGGGTTCGTAATTCACCCCTCCACTTT. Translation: CASSPRTGVRNSPLHF.

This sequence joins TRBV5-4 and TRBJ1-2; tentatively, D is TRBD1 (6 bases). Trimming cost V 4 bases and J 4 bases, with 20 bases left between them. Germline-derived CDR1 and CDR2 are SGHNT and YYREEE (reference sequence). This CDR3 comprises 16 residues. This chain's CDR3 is CASSAGGQGLIYGYTF. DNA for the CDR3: TGTGCCAGCAGCGCTGGTGGCCAGGGGTTAATCTATGGCTACACCTTC. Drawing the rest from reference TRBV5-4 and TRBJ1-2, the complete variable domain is ETGVTQSPTHLIKTRGQQVTLRCSSQSGHNTVSWYQQALGQGPQFIFQYYREEENGRGNFPPRFSGLQFPNYSSELNVNALELDDSALYLCASSAGGQGLIYGYTFGSGTRLTVV.

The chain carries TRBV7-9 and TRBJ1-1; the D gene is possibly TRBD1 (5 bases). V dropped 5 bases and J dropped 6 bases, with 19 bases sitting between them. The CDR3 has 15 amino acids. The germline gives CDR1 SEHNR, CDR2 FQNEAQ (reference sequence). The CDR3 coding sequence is TGTGCCAGCAGCCCCCGGAGGGCGGGAGGGGCTGAAGCTTTCTTT. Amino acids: CASSPRRAGGAEAFF.

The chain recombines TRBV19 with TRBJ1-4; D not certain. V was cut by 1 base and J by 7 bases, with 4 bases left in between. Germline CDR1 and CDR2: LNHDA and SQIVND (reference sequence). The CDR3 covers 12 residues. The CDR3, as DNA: TGTGCCAGTAGTATAGCGGGTGAAAAACTGTTTTTT. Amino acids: CASSIAGEKLFF.

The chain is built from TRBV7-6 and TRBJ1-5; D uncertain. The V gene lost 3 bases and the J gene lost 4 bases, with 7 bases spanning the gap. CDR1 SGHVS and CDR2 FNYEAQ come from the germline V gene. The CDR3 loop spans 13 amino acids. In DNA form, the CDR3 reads TGTGCCAGCAGCTTGTACATAAATCAGCCCCAGCATTTT. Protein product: CASSLYINQPQHF.

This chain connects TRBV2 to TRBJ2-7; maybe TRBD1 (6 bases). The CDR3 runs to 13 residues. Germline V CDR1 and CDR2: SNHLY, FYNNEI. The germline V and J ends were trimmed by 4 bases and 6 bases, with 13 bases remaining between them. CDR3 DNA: TGTGCCAGCAGTGTGGGGGCATCCGGCGAGCAGTACTTC. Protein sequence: CASSVGASGEQYF. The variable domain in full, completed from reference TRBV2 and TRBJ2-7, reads EPEVTQTPSHQVTQMGQEVILRCVPISNHLYFYWYRQILGQKVEFLVSFYNNEISEKSEIFDDQFSVERPDGSNFTLKIRSTKLEDSAMYFCASSVGASGEQYFGPGTRLTVT.

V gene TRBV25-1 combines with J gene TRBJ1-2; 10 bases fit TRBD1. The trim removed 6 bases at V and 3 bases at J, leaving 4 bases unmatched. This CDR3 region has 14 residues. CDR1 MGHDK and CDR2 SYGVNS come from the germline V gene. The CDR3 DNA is TGTGCCAGCAGCGAGACAGGGGGCGACTATGGCTACACCTTC. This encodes CASSETGGDYGYTF.

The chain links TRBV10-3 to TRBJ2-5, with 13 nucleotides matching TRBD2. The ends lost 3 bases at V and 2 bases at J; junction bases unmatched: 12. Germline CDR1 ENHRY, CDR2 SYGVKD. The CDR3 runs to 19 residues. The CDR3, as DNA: TGTGCCATCAGTGATCCCTTACTAGCGGGGGGGCCGAGTCAAGAGACCCAGTACTTC. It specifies CAISDPLLAGGPSQETQYF.

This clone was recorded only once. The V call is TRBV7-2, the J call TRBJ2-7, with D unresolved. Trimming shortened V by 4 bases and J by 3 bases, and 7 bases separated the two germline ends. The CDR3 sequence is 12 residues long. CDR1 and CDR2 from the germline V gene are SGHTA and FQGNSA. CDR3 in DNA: TGTGCCAGCAGCTACAAGAACTACGAGCAGTACTTC. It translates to CASSYKNYEQYF.

CDR3 bases: TGTGCCATCCGAGGTGGGGCAGGGGGCTTGAATTCACCCCTCCACTTT. Encoded protein: CAIRGGAGGLNSPLHF. The rearrangement joins TRBV10-3 to TRBJ1-6; TRBD1 matches at 8 bases. Germline values: CDR1 ENHRY, CDR2 SYGVKD. The CDR3 is 16 residues long. V lost 8 bases to trimming and J lost 7 bases; unmatched junction nucleotides: 13.